Presented here are 16 T cell receptor beta chains from one specimen sequenced in a study of response to subunit inactivated influenza vaccine. Each CDR3 protein is one row after TCRdb ran MiXCR on the RT-PCR reads. The sample shows roughly 670,000 distinct CDR3 sequences, around 15% of them seen only once. This sample comprised PBMCs from blood, obtained about 14 days before vaccination. These receptors all come from a man aged 45-60 years who received an inactivated influenza vaccine.

This clonotype was seen more than once but under ten times. V and J are TRBV10-1 and TRBJ2-2, with TRBD2 matching over 7 bases. J was trimmed by 1 base and V by 4 bases; bases with no gene match: 12. The CDR3 length is 18 residues. CDR1 and CDR2 (germline): WNHNN, SYGVQD (reference sequence). CDR3 region: CASSGSPGSGENTGELFF. CDR3 DNA: TGCGCCAGCAGTGGGAGCCCGGGGAGCGGGGAGAACACCGGGGAGCTGTTTTTT.

This chain links TRBV2 with TRBJ1-4, with 8 nucleotides matching TRBD1. J lost 1 base, V lost 3 bases, and 1 base had no gene match. Germline V gene sequence: CDR1 SNHLY, CDR2 FYNNEI. The CDR3 loop spans 15 amino acids. CDR3 residues: CASSDGTGTNEKLFF. The CDR3 DNA sequence: TGTGCCAGCAGTGATGGGACAGGAACTAATGAAAAACTGTTTTTT.

This clonotype was observed at least ten times. The chain has TRBV5-6 and TRBJ1-1, with D perhaps matching TRBD1 (5 bases). The V end lost 5 bases, the J end lost 1 base, and 15 bases lay between the germline ends. This CDR3 spans 15 amino acids. In germline, CDR1 is SGHDT, CDR2 YYEEEE. The CDR3 bases are TGTGCCAGCAGGGGGCTTACAGGATCGAACACTGAAGCTTTCTTT. It specifies CASRGLTGSNTEAFF. The full variable domain, completed using reference TRBV5-6 and TRBJ1-1, is DAGVTQSPTHLIKTRGQQVTLRCSPKSGHDTVSWYQQALGQGPQFIFQYYEEEERQRGNFPDRFSGHQFPNYSSELNVNALLLGDSALYLCASRGLTGSNTEAFFGQGTRLTVV.

The rearrangement uses TRBV6-1 and TRBJ2-2; the D call may be TRBD1 or TRBD2 (5 bases each). This CDR3 region has 14 residues. V was pared by 6 bases and J by 1 base, with 9 bases between. The germline gives CDR1 MNHNS, CDR2 SASEGT. Here the CDR3 reads CASRGPLNTGELFF. CDR3 nucleotide sequence: TGTGCCAGCAGGGGACCGTTGAACACCGGGGAGCTGTTTTTT.

The genes are TRBV3-1 and TRBJ1-1, with D possibly matching TRBD1 (5 bases). Germline V lookup: CDR1 LGHDT, CDR2 YNNKEL (reference sequence). CDR3 length equals 12 residues. V lost 5 bases to trimming and J lost 4 bases, with 8 bases between them. The CDR3 reads CASSGGSTEAFF. For the CDR3, the DNA is TGTGCCAGCAGCGGGGGGAGCACTGAAGCTTTCTTT. The full variable domain, rest sourced from reference TRBV3-1 and TRBJ1-1, is DTAVSQTPKYLVTQMGNDKSIKCEQNLGHDTMYWYKQDSKKFLKIMFSYNNKELIINETVPNRFSPKSPDKAHLNLHINSLELGDSAVYFCASSGGSTEAFFGQGTRLTVV.

The rearrangement links TRBV28 to TRBJ2-5; maybe TRBD2 (6 bases). Germline CDR1 and CDR2: MDHEN and SYDVKM. The V and J ends lost 7 bases and 0 bases respectively, with 9 bases between them. This CDR3 spans 13 amino acids. The CDR3 DNA sequence: TGTGCCAGCACTAGCGACAACCAAGAGACCCAGTACTTC. The encoded protein is CASTSDNQETQYF.

This clonotype was counted only a few times. The chain links TRBV29-1 to TRBJ2-7; 11 bases are shared with TRBD2. With 4 bases clipped from V and 1 base from J, the junction kept 6 bases outside the gene matches. Germline V CDR1 and CDR2: SQVTM, ANQGSEA. This CDR3 comprises 15 residues. The CDR3 DNA sequence: TGCAGCGTTGCGGGACTAGCGGACCCTTCCTACGAGCAGTACTTC. This translates into CSVAGLADPSYEQYF.

The CDR3 coding sequence is TGCAGCGTTGAGGCGGACGGGTACGAGCAGTACTTC. As protein: CSVEADGYEQYF. This chain uses TRBV29-1 with TRBJ2-7; D call uncertain. The V and J ends lost 3 bases and 4 bases respectively, with 10 bases between them. CDR1 SQVTM and CDR2 ANQGSEA come from the germline V gene. CDR3 length: 12 amino acids.

The chain uses TRBV4-3 and TRBJ2-1, with D possibly TRBD2 on 5 matching bases. The ends were cut back, 0 bases at V and 13 bases at J, with 13 bases in the middle. Per the germline V gene, CDR1 is LGHNA and CDR2 is YSLEER. CDR3 length equals 13 residues. CDR3 nucleotide sequence: TGCGCCAGCAGCCAAGAAACGGGGAACTCCCAGTTCTTC. It encodes CASSQETGNSQFF.

In this sample, this clonotype turned up a few times. The chain has TRBV4-1 and TRBJ2-3; D is unclear. Germline V gene data show CDR1 as MGHRA and CDR2 as YSYEKL. The CDR3 is 15 amino acids. Trimming took off 2 bases at V and 3 bases at J, with 12 bases between the two ends. The CDR3 here is CASSQWSNPTDTQYF. The CDR3 region has the DNA TGCGCCAGCAGCCAATGGTCCAACCCAACAGATACGCAGTATTTT.

The chain carries TRBV28 and TRBJ2-3, with D possibly matching TRBD1 (6 bases). CDR1 is MDHEN, CDR2 SYDVKM, per germline. Trimming removed 7 bases from V and 2 bases from J, with 13 bases in between. CDR3 size: 14 residues. CDR3 in DNA: TGTGCCAGCACTCTGGGACAAACCACAGATACGCAGTATTTT. It specifies CASTLGQTTDTQYF. The complete variable domain, with remaining parts taken from reference TRBV28 and TRBJ2-3, reads DVKVTQSSRYLVKRTGEKVFLECVQDMDHENMFWYRQDPGLGLRLIYFSYDVKMKEKGDIPEGYSVSREKKERFSLILESASTNQTSMYLCASTLGQTTDTQYFGPGTRLTVL.

The chain recombines TRBV7-9 with TRBJ2-4; TRBD1 matches at 8 bases. Germline CDR1 and CDR2: SEHNR and FQNEAQ (reference sequence). The CDR3 spans 15 residues. Trimming took 0 bases from V and 7 from J; bases not matched to a gene: 5. In DNA, the CDR3 is TGTGCCAGCAGCTTAGCGGACAGGGTGAGGAACATTCAGTACTTC. Protein: CASSLADRVRNIQYF.

The rearrangement joins TRBV20-1 to TRBJ2-7; 10 bases fit TRBD1. Losses at the gene ends were 2 bases for V and 3 bases for J; bases not matched to a gene: 4. Germline CDR1 DFQATT, CDR2 SNEGSKA (reference sequence). CDR3 size: 14 residues. The CDR3 sequence is CSARKWDRGYEQYF. In nucleotides, the CDR3 is TGCAGTGCTAGAAAATGGGACAGGGGCTACGAGCAGTACTTC.

This clonotype showed up many times. The CDR3 DNA follows: TGCAGTGCTAGAGACGGAAGCACAGATACGCAGTATTTT. Translated: CSARDGSTDTQYF. The J gene is TRBJ2-3, the V gene TRBV20-1; D is uncertain. Trimming left V 0 bases short and J 0 bases short, with 4 bases between. In germline, CDR1 is DFQATT, CDR2 SNEGSKA (reference sequence). This CDR3 region has 13 residues.

The sample holds many counts of this clonotype. The chain is built from TRBV5-4 and TRBJ2-3, with a tentative D call TRBD2 (6 bases). CDR1 is SGHNT, CDR2 YYREEE, per germline (reference sequence). V lost 2 bases to trimming and J lost 0 bases, with 10 bases between them. The CDR3 covers 15 residues. CDR3 in amino acids: CASSFLGSSTDTQYF. The CDR3 DNA sequence: TGTGCCAGCAGCTTTCTCGGGAGTAGCACAGATACGCAGTATTTT.

This clonotype has just a few counts. The rearrangement links TRBV6-5 to TRBJ1-6, with D possibly being TRBD1 (6 bases). The length of the CDR3 is 14 residues. The germline V and J ends were trimmed by 2 bases and 9 bases, with 11 bases remaining between them. CDR1 is MNHEY and CDR2 is SVGAGI in the germline V gene. The DNA of the CDR3 is TGTGCCAGCAGTTACGAGGACAGAGGTTCACCCCTCCACTTT. This gives the protein CASSYEDRGSPLHF.